The rows below give T cell receptor beta chains drawn from one sample of a study of blood T cell repertoires in COVID-19. Profiled with immunoSEQ multiplex PCR; TCRdb holds only in-frame clones, not every one. The sample consists of about 200,000 clones, about 89% of them appearing once. Sequencing input: peripheral blood. All receptors derive from a woman aged 40 to 50 with acute or convalescent COVID-19. Both conserved end residues are part of each CDR3. A D gene is named only where the DNA matches it firmly. A clone size is listed for some rows: how often the clone was seen (once, few, many), or a class if it is expanded.

V gene: TRBV5-1
clone size: -
J gene: TRBJ2-2
D gene: -
CDR3 DNA: TGCGCCAGCAGCAGAAGCACAGGGCCCGCGAACACCGGGGAGCTGTTTTTT
CDR3 protein: CASSRSTGPANTGELFF

V gene: TRBV19
clone size: -
J gene: TRBJ1-6
D gene: -
CDR3 DNA: TGTGCCAGTAGTATAGACAGGAATTCACCCCTCCACTTT
CDR3 protein: CASSIDRNSPLHF

V gene: TRBV27
clone size: -
J gene: TRBJ2-2
D gene: TRBD2
CDR3 DNA: TGTGCCAGCAGCGCGCTAACCAGGGAGGGCGGGGAGCTGTTTTTT
CDR3 protein: CASSALTREGGELFF

V gene: TRBV12-5
clone size: -
J gene: TRBJ2-5
D gene: TRBD2
CDR3 DNA: TGTGCTAGTGGTTTACGCCTCTGGACTAGCGAGACGAAAGAGACCCAGTACTTC
CDR3 protein: CASGLRLWTSETKETQYF

V gene: TRBV3-1/TRBV3-2
clone size: -
J gene: TRBJ1-5
D gene: -
CDR3 DNA: TGTGCCAACCCACGGGAGGGAAGCAATCAGCCCCAGCATTTT
CDR3 protein: CANPREGSNQPQHF

V gene: TRBV19
clone size: once
J gene: TRBJ2-6
D gene: -
CDR3 DNA: TGTGCCAGTAGTATTGGGGCTTCGGGTGGGGCCAACGTCCTGACTTTC
CDR3 protein: CASSIGASGGANVLTF

V gene: TRBV6-5
clone size: -
J gene: TRBJ1-2
D gene: TRBD1
CDR3 DNA: TGTGCCAGCAGTTTGGACAGGGCGACCTATGGCTACACCTTC
CDR3 protein: CASSLDRATYGYTF

V gene: TRBV5-8
clone size: -
J gene: TRBJ1-5
D gene: TRBD1
CDR3 DNA: TGTGCCAGCAGCTCGGGACAGGTGAGGGGTCAGCCCCAGCATTTT
CDR3 protein: CASSSGQVRGQPQHF

V gene: TRBV30
clone size: once
J gene: TRBJ1-6
D gene: -
CDR3 DNA: TGTGCCTGGAGTTTCTCCGACAGAGACAATTCACCCCTCCACTTT
CDR3 protein: CAWSFSDRDNSPLHF

V gene: TRBV6-6
clone size: -
J gene: TRBJ2-1
D gene: TRBD2
CDR3 DNA: TGTGCCAGCAGCCTTAGCGGGGGCTCCTACAATGAGCAGTTCTTC
CDR3 protein: CASSLSGGSYNEQFF

V gene: TRBV6-1
clone size: -
J gene: TRBJ1-5
D gene: TRBD1
CDR3 DNA: TGTGCCAGCAGTGATCGCGGGACAGGAAAGGTTGCGGGTCAGCCCCAGCATTTT
CDR3 protein: CASSDRGTGKVAGQPQHF

V gene: TRBV6-5
clone size: -
J gene: TRBJ1-2
D gene: TRBD1
CDR3 DNA: TGTGCCAGCAGGCCCCCAGGGGGCTCCTATGGCTACACCTTC
CDR3 protein: CASRPPGGSYGYTF

V gene: TRBV30
clone size: -
J gene: TRBJ1-6
D gene: TRBD1
CDR3 DNA: TGTGCCTGGAGTCCGGCCGACAGGGAAAATTCACCCCTCCACTTT
CDR3 protein: CAWSPADRENSPLHF

V gene: TRBV5-1
clone size: -
J gene: TRBJ2-2
D gene: -
CDR3 DNA: TGCGCCAGCAACGTGGGGACAACAAACACCGGGGAGCTGTTTTTT
CDR3 protein: CASNVGTTNTGELFF

V gene: TRBV7-2
clone size: -
J gene: TRBJ2-5
D gene: TRBD2
CDR3 DNA: TGTGCCAGCGGTCCCGGGGGGGCCCGGGAGACCCAGTACTTC
CDR3 protein: CASGPGGARETQYF

V gene: TRBV9
clone size: -
J gene: TRBJ2-5
D gene: TRBD2
CDR3 DNA: TGTGCCAGCAGCGTAGGCGGGGGGGAGACAGAGACCCAGTACTTC
CDR3 protein: CASSVGGGETETQYF

V gene: TRBV21-1
clone size: -
J gene: TRBJ1-5
D gene: -
CDR3 DNA: TGTGCCAGCACCCCGCGAGGAGACAGGGATCAGCCCCAGCATTTT
CDR3 protein: CASTPRGDRDQPQHF

V gene: TRBV10-3
clone size: -
J gene: TRBJ1-1
D gene: TRBD1
CDR3 DNA: TGTGCCATCAGGGGGACAGGGGAGGGTACTGAAGCTTTCTTT
CDR3 protein: CAIRGTGEGTEAFF

V gene: TRBV5-1
clone size: -
J gene: TRBJ1-5
D gene: TRBD1
CDR3 DNA: TGCGCCAGGTTGGGACAGGGTGATCAGCCCCAGCATTTT
CDR3 protein: CARLGQGDQPQHF

V gene: TRBV6-5
clone size: -
J gene: TRBJ2-1
D gene: TRBD2
CDR3 DNA: TGTGCCAGCAGTCGGGAGGCAGCCTCCTCCAATGAGCAGTTCTTC
CDR3 protein: CASSREAASSNEQFF

V gene: TRBV5-1
clone size: -
J gene: TRBJ1-2
D gene: TRBD1
CDR3 DNA: TGCGCCAGCAGCTTGTTCCGGGACAGGGTAAACTATGGCTACACCTTC
CDR3 protein: CASSLFRDRVNYGYTF

V gene: TRBV6-2/TRBV6-3
clone size: -
J gene: TRBJ2-6
D gene: TRBD1
CDR3 DNA: TGTGCCAGCAGTTCCAGGACAGGGATCCTCTCTGGGGCCAACGTCCTGACTTTC
CDR3 protein: CASSSRTGILSGANVLTF

V gene: TRBV24-1
clone size: -
J gene: TRBJ1-2
D gene: -
CDR3 DNA: TGTGCCACCAGTGATCCAACAGGAAACTATGGCTACACCTTC
CDR3 protein: CATSDPTGNYGYTF

V gene: TRBV5-8
clone size: -
J gene: TRBJ2-5
D gene: TRBD2
CDR3 DNA: TGTGCCAGCAGATGGGGGGAGGGGGAGACCCAGTACTTC
CDR3 protein: CASRWGEGETQYF

V gene: TRBV12-5
clone size: -
J gene: TRBJ2-1
D gene: TRBD1
CDR3 DNA: TGTGCTAGTGGCCTAAAACAGGGGACGTTCTTC
CDR3 protein: CASGLKQGTFF

V gene: TRBV6-5
clone size: -
J gene: TRBJ1-4
D gene: -
CDR3 DNA: TGTGCCAGCACTGGAGGGTATAGGGAAAAACTGTTTTTT
CDR3 protein: CASTGGYREKLFF

V gene: TRBV5-6
clone size: -
J gene: TRBJ1-3
D gene: -
CDR3 DNA: TGTGCCAGCAGCTTGGACGGCAGGGCTTTTTCTGGAAACACCATATATTTT
CDR3 protein: CASSLDGRAFSGNTIYF

V gene: TRBV19
clone size: -
J gene: TRBJ1-2
D gene: TRBD1
CDR3 DNA: TGTGCCAGTAGTATGTTGAGCGCAGGGGGCTATGGCTACACCTTC
CDR3 protein: CASSMLSAGGYGYTF

V gene: TRBV5-1
clone size: -
J gene: TRBJ2-5
D gene: -
CDR3 DNA: TGCGCCAGCAGCTTAGGGACTTTGGTGGTAGTTCGCGAGACCCAGTACTTC
CDR3 protein: CASSLGTLVVVRETQYF

V gene: TRBV5-1
clone size: once
J gene: TRBJ2-5
D gene: TRBD2
CDR3 DNA: TGCGCCAGCAGCTTGGGCAGCGTCCCTAGCGGGGACGGGGAGACCCAGTACTTC
CDR3 protein: CASSLGSVPSGDGETQYF

V gene: TRBV29-1
clone size: few
J gene: TRBJ1-1
D gene: TRBD1
CDR3 DNA: TGCAGCGTTGATGTCACAGGGGGCTGGTCTGAAGCTTTCTTT
CDR3 protein: CSVDVTGGWSEAFF

V gene: TRBV6-6
clone size: -
J gene: TRBJ2-5
D gene: -
CDR3 DNA: TGTGCCAGCAGAGGGGCCATTCGGCGCCAAGAGACCCAGTACTTC
CDR3 protein: CASRGAIRRQETQYF

V gene: TRBV13
clone size: -
J gene: TRBJ1-2
D gene: TRBD1
CDR3 DNA: TGTGCCAGCAGCTTATGGTCCCGACATCGGACAGGGGGCGCAAATGGCTACACCTTC
CDR3 protein: CASSLWSRHRTGGANGYTF

V gene: TRBV4-1
clone size: -
J gene: TRBJ2-2
D gene: -
CDR3 DNA: TGCGCCAGCAGCCAAGGTCCATGGATTGGCGCCGGGGGCACCGGGGAGCTGTTTTTT
CDR3 protein: CASSQGPWIGAGGTGELFF

V gene: TRBV9
clone size: -
J gene: TRBJ1-1
D gene: TRBD1
CDR3 DNA: TGTGCCAGCAGCGTAAATATCGGGACAGGGGACACTGAAGCTTTCTTT
CDR3 protein: CASSVNIGTGDTEAFF

V gene: TRBV4-1
clone size: -
J gene: TRBJ1-2
D gene: TRBD1
CDR3 DNA: TGCGCCAGCAGCCTCGGGGACAGCCCTAGTATCTATGGCTACACCTTC
CDR3 protein: CASSLGDSPSIYGYTF

V gene: TRBV7-6
clone size: -
J gene: TRBJ2-3
D gene: -
CDR3 DNA: TGTGCCAGCAGCTTAGAGTCTAGCCATACAGATACGCAGTATTTT
CDR3 protein: CASSLESSHTDTQYF

V gene: TRBV6-6
clone size: -
J gene: TRBJ1-4
D gene: -
CDR3 DNA: TGTGCCAGCAAGCCAGGGGCAACTAATGAAAAACTGTTTTTT
CDR3 protein: CASKPGATNEKLFF

V gene: TRBV6-5
clone size: -
J gene: TRBJ1-1
D gene: TRBD1
CDR3 DNA: TGTGCCAGCAGGGGACAGCTTATGAACACTGAAGCTTTCTTT
CDR3 protein: CASRGQLMNTEAFF

V gene: TRBV19
clone size: once
J gene: TRBJ2-3
D gene: -
CDR3 DNA: TGTGCCAGTACCCCGACTCCTTATAGCACAGATACGCAGTATTTT
CDR3 protein: CASTPTPYSTDTQYF

V gene: TRBV30
clone size: few
J gene: TRBJ1-2
D gene: -
CDR3 DNA: TGTGCCTTCAGATTACAGTACACCCTCTATGGCTACACCTTC
CDR3 protein: CAFRLQYTLYGYTF

V gene: TRBV3-1/TRBV3-2
clone size: -
J gene: TRBJ1-4
D gene: -
CDR3 DNA: TGTGCCAGCAGCCAAGTACAGGCCAGAGAAAAACTGTTTTTT
CDR3 protein: CASSQVQAREKLFF

V gene: TRBV10-1
clone size: -
J gene: TRBJ2-1
D gene: TRBD2
CDR3 DNA: TGCGCCAGTACTAGCGGGAACTCCTACAATGAGCAGTTCTTC
CDR3 protein: CASTSGNSYNEQFF

V gene: TRBV2
clone size: few
J gene: TRBJ1-2
D gene: TRBD1
CDR3 DNA: TGTGCCAGCAGTAACCGACAGGGGGACTACACCTTC
CDR3 protein: CASSNRQGDYTF